Listed below are T cell receptor beta chains from one sample, sequenced in a study of CD8 T cells in ankylosing spondylitis. TCRdb called the 5' RACE reads again in MiXCR, with one record for every CDR3 protein. The profile covers approximately 500,000 distinct CDR3 sequences, with about 13% appearing a single time and approximately 7% taken by the ten largest. The sequenced material came from blood, either unsorted or a sorted T cell fraction (not recorded which). The receptors stem from a male donor with ankylosing spondylitis. The CDR3 runs from the conserved cysteine through the conserved F or W. A D gene is named only where the DNA matches it firmly. The size entry is marked missing in some rows and otherwise reads once, few, many or a size class.

d_call,cdr3_length,j_call,clone_size,v_call,cdr3_aa,cdr3_nt
-,17,TRBJ2-1,-,TRBV2,CASSGGLDGSTHNEQFF,TGTGCCAGCAGCGGAGGCTTGGACGGGAGTACTCACAATGAGCAGTTCTTC
TRBD2,18,TRBJ2-7,-,TRBV11-2,CASSLGLAGETSSYEQYF,TGTGCCAGCAGCCTAGGACTAGCGGGAGAAACTAGCTCCTACGAGCAGTACTTC
-,13,TRBJ2-5,few,TRBV20-1,CSARDVGQETQYF,TGCAGTGCTAGAGATGTAGGACAAGAGACCCAGTACTTC
-,12,TRBJ2-4,few,TRBV11-2,CASSFSRDIQYF,TGTGCCAGCAGCTTCTCACGGGACATTCAGTACTTC
-,12,TRBJ1-1,-,TRBV24-1,CATSEGDNEAFF,TGTGCCACCAGTGAGGGGGACAATGAAGCTTTCTTT
-,16,TRBJ1-2,few,TRBV25-1,CASSDPGSLKPHGYTF,TGTGCCAGCAGTGATCCCGGGTCCTTAAAACCCCATGGCTACACCTTC
TRBD1,13,TRBJ2-5,-,TRBV7-2,CASSFKGAETQYF,TGTGCCAGCAGCTTTAAGGGGGCGGAGACCCAGTACTTC
-,13,TRBJ2-7,-,TRBV7-2,CASSLNPGYEQYF,TGTGCCAGCAGCTTAAACCCGGGTTACGAGCAGTACTTC
TRBD1,16,TRBJ1-2,few,TRBV27,CASSSVHRGSFYGYTF,TGTGCCAGCAGTTCCGTCCACAGGGGTAGTTTCTATGGCTACACCTTC
-,17,TRBJ2-6,-,TRBV4-2,CASSQGTLPSGANVLTF,TGTGCCAGCAGCCAAGGGACATTGCCATCAGGGGCCAACGTCCTGACTTTC
TRBD1,16,TRBJ2-5,few,TRBV13,CASSQWSGPGGRTQYF,TGTGCCAGCAGCCAATGGTCTGGGCCAGGGGGAAGGACCCAGTACTTC
-,16,TRBJ1-4,-,TRBV7-2,CASSLVAGGENEKLFF,TGTGCCAGCAGCTTAGTTGCGGGGGGGGAAAATGAAAAACTGTTTTTT
TRBD2,19,TRBJ2-3,-,TRBV10-3,CAISESKITSGGFQDTQYF,TGTGCCATCAGTGAGTCGAAAATTACCTCGGGGGGGTTTCAAGATACGCAGTATTTT
-,17,TRBJ2-3,few,TRBV15,CATSRSPGQTAGDTQYF,TGTGCCACCAGCCGCTCCCCCGGACAGACCGCGGGAGATACGCAGTATTTT
-,14,TRBJ2-2,few,TRBV12-3/TRBV12-4,CASSLNRVTGELFF,TGTGCCAGCAGTTTGAACAGGGTCACCGGGGAGCTGTTTTTT
-,14,TRBJ2-1,few,TRBV5-1,CASSLGLDVGEQFF,TGCGCCAGCAGCTTGGGACTAGATGTAGGTGAGCAGTTCTTC
-,15,TRBJ1-1,-,TRBV15,CATSKEAATGTEAFF,TGTGCCACCAGCAAGGAGGCCGCTACAGGCACTGAAGCTTTCTTT
TRBD1,16,TRBJ2-7,-,TRBV15,CATSRDRLGTVYEQYF,TGTGCCACCAGCAGAGATAGGTTGGGGACAGTCTACGAGCAGTACTTC
-,13,TRBJ1-2,few,TRBV3-1,CASSQRQLRGYTF,TGTGCCAGCAGCCAACGACAGTTACGTGGCTACACCTTC
-,14,TRBJ1-1,few,TRBV27,CASSFSGLNTEAFF,TGTGCCAGCAGTTTTTCCGGACTGAACACTGAAGCTTTCTTT
TRBD1,17,TRBJ2-7,-,TRBV2,CASSEPQRRTGTYEQYF,TGTGCCAGCAGTGAACCCCAGAGGAGGACAGGGACCTACGAGCAGTACTTC
-,14,TRBJ1-5,-,TRBV2,CASSEEGRDQPQHF,TGTGCCAGCAGTGAAGAGGGGAGGGATCAGCCCCAGCATTTT
-,12,TRBJ1-1,-,TRBV12-3/TRBV12-4,CASSPILLEAFF,TGTGCCAGCAGTCCAATCCTGCTTGAAGCTTTCTTT
-,17,TRBJ2-2,-,TRBV2,CASSTSLARISAGELFF,TGTGCCAGCAGTACCAGTTTGGCCAGGATCAGCGCCGGGGAGCTGTTTTTT
-,15,TRBJ1-1,-,TRBV2,CASSESRGMNTEAFF,TGTGCCAGCAGTGAAAGTAGGGGGATGAACACTGAAGCTTTCTTT
TRBD2,15,TRBJ2-1,-,TRBV5-1,CASSVGLAGGHEQFF,TGCGCCAGCAGCGTGGGACTAGCGGGAGGGCATGAGCAGTTCTTC
TRBD2,16,TRBJ2-3,few,TRBV7-2,CASSSGTRKGTDTQYF,TGTGCCAGCAGCTCCGGGACTAGAAAGGGCACAGATACGCAGTATTTT
-,14,TRBJ1-1,-,TRBV12-3/TRBV12-4,CASSFLGENTEAFF,TGTGCCAGCAGTTTTTTGGGGGAGAACACTGAAGCTTTCTTT
-,15,TRBJ2-1,few,TRBV5-5,CASSSTLTSYNEQFF,TGTGCCAGCAGCTCCACCCTCACCTCCTACAATGAGCAGTTCTTC
-,12,TRBJ1-5,-,TRBV20-1,CSALRGNQPQHF,TGCAGTGCCCTGAGGGGAAATCAGCCCCAGCATTTT
-,17,TRBJ2-5,many,TRBV29-1,CSVENPTGEAKEETQYF,TGCAGCGTTGAAAATCCGACAGGCGAAGCAAAAGAAGAGACCCAGTACTTC
TRBD2,16,TRBJ2-5,-,TRBV5-1,CASSSRGSGPPGTQYF,TGCGCCAGCAGCTCCCGTGGTAGCGGGCCCCCAGGGACCCAGTACTTC
TRBD2,15,TRBJ2-1,few,TRBV29-1,CSGGGAGGRYNEQFF,TGCAGCGGGGGGGGAGCGGGAGGGAGGTACAATGAGCAGTTCTTC
-,15,TRBJ2-1,-,TRBV3-1,CASSQVPGPYNEQFF,TGTGCCAGCAGCCAAGTGCCGGGGCCATACAATGAGCAGTTCTTC
-,14,TRBJ2-1,few,TRBV7-2,CASSLAGSVYEQFF,TGTGCCAGCAGCTTAGCCGGGTCAGTCTATGAGCAGTTCTTC
-,13,TRBJ1-1,few,TRBV10-2,CASSQDWNTEAFF,TGCGCCAGCAGTCAAGACTGGAACACTGAAGCTTTCTTT
-,15,TRBJ1-3,-,TRBV12-3/TRBV12-4,CASSTWGLSGNTIYF,TGTGCCAGCAGCACGTGGGGCCTCTCTGGAAACACCATATATTTT
TRBD2,15,TRBJ2-2,few,TRBV12-3/TRBV12-4,CASRPAGGSTGELFF,TGTGCCAGCAGGCCAGCGGGAGGGTCCACCGGGGAGCTGTTTTTT
-,13,TRBJ1-2,-,TRBV20-1,CSALTGWDYGYTF,TGCAGTGCTCTTACAGGGTGGGACTATGGCTACACCTTC
TRBD1,16,TRBJ1-1,-,TRBV10-3,CAISDIPDRASTEAFF,TGTGCCATCAGTGATATCCCGGACAGGGCAAGCACTGAAGCTTTCTTT
-,14,TRBJ2-1,-,TRBV5-4,CASSTPRDGNEQFF,TGTGCCAGCAGCACTCCCAGGGACGGGAATGAGCAGTTCTTC
TRBD2,16,TRBJ2-1,-,TRBV5-5,CASSLGAGGVDNEQFF,TGTGCCAGCAGCTTGGGCGCGGGGGGCGTCGACAATGAGCAGTTCTTC
-,15,TRBJ1-5,-,TRBV5-1,CASSLEGRDNQPQHF,TGCGCCAGCAGCTTGGAGGGTAGGGACAATCAGCCCCAGCATTTT
TRBD1,14,TRBJ2-5,-,TRBV20-1,CSALRPTGGETQYF,TGCAGTGCTCTTCGACCTACAGGGGGAGAGACCCAGTACTTC